This T cell receptor (beta chain) stems from a study of blood T cell repertoires in COVID-19. Trimming cost V 0 bases and J 4 bases, with 6 bases left between them. CDR3 length: 13 residues. Germline V lookup: CDR1 SGHTA, CDR2 FQGNSA. Repertoires were generated with immunoSEQ multiplex PCR, while TCRdb's copy carries only in-frame clones and drops some. The top ten clones hold about 4% of a sample with 100,000 to 150,000 clones, about 81% of them seen once. The chain has TRBV7-2 and TRBJ2-5, with D unresolved. The specimen sequenced was peripheral blood. This TCR derives from a woman aged 50 to 60 with acute or convalescent COVID-19. DNA of the CDR3: TGTGCCAGCAGCTTAGCTAGTGCAGAGACCCAGTACTTC. Encoded protein: CASSLASAETQYF.